This TCR beta chain appears in the sequencing data of a study of blood T cell repertoires in COVID-19 (dated by TCRdb to 2020 to 2022). In the study overall: Collaborator samples came from the United States, Italy and Spain and covered acute and convalescent phases of COVID-19. The repertoires were released in a freely available public database meant as a resource for research on the immune response to SARS-CoV-2. The samples were drawn from two sources: the first 160 participants of the ongoing ImmuneRACE study, and 1,200 or so subjects contributed by 6 global collaborators. The prospective study material was composed of cDNA or gDNA derived from T cells, B-cell-depleted T cells, or PBMCs. Where available, HLA class I and class II types were obtained from metadata supplied by the sample provider rather than from assay-based typing. Subjects who had been exposed to COVID-19, were actively infected with it, or had recovered from it provided the deeply sampled blood TCRbeta repertoires that made up the dataset. Nearly every sample came with metadata listing a de-identified subject ID, COVID-19 status, age in years and sex. Overall results and qualifications from the work: Clinical and demographic metadata were provided uncurated, with the amount varying by source and participant.

With respect to this clone: There is no known antigen for this receptor. Base qualities are missing; no much larger clone stands one base away.

Each collaborating institution followed its own protocols to collect whole blood in K2EDTA tubes. For TCRbeta analysis, collaborator samples were shipped as frozen whole blood, as isolated PBMCs, or as DNA extracted from either sample type. TCRbeta CDR3 regions were amplified from genomic DNA using the immunoSEQ Assay, a bias-controlled multiplex PCR. In the paper's pipeline: The number of nucleated cells in each sample was estimated from the amplification of reference gene primers within the assay. To quantify the absolute abundance of each unique TCRbeta CDR3 rearrangement, sequence reads were collapsed and filtered. For each sample, productive Simpson clonality was calculated as the square root of Simpson's diversity index over productive rearrangements. Sourced from immuneACCESS, this table was stored by TCRdb with only in-frame sequences that have V and J called. A share of the clones is absent; for the studies checked, an unresolved V gene accounts for under half, and the remainder has no known explanation. V and J calls and clone size are given by that table; D and trimming were obtained from the DNA. This sample comprises approximately 42,000 clones, under 80% of them detected only once. The ten largest clones take up roughly a quarter of the sample.

Sequenced sample: peripheral blood. The sequence was collected from a man older than 75 with acute or convalescent COVID-19.

CDR3 sequence: CASSLDLGLAQFF. The DNA sequence is TGTGCCAGCAGCTTAGACCTCGGACTAGCTCAGTTCTTC. The receptor chain draws on TRBV11-2 and TRBJ2-1, with TRBD2 identical over 8 junction bases. V is trimmed back by 0 bases and J by 13 bases, and the junction contains 5 bases that no gene match accounts for. Inclusive of the bounding cysteine and phenylalanine, the CDR3 is 13 residues long. This entry keeps only the CDR3 DNA: 39 bases, framed from base 1. From the germline V gene, CDR1 is SGHAT and CDR2 is FQNNGV.